This T cell receptor (beta chain) was recovered during a study of cytomegalovirus exposure and HLA in healthy donors. At the level of the study: Early release data held 85 million or so unique TCRs from HLA-typed donors.

About this clone itself: Its antigen is currently unknown. One end of the junction fails to match germline, which may point to a read error. This specimen includes other DNA sequences encoding the same CDR3.

This CDR3 region has 16 residues. Looked up from germline, CDR1 is LNHNV and CDR2 is YYDKDF (reference sequence). The PCR had 60 Vbeta and 13 Jbeta primers. The assay was immunoSEQ multiplex PCR, and TCRdb's table has in-frame clones only and misses some. Of 120,000 to 150,000 clones detected, 84% appear once; the ten largest clones hold over 2%. General study points: One later analysis reportedly identified an Asian-associated ancestry cluster that showed fewer N-insertions than the roughly 620-donor mean.

This sequence was found in a boy between 2 and 10 years old in good health and CMV-seronegative. The specimen was PBMCs. The V call is TRBV15, the J call TRBJ2-3, with 11 bases fitting TRBD1. In DNA form, the CDR3 reads TGTGCCACCAGTAGAGATGGACAGGGGGCACGGGATACGCAGTATTTT. Translated: CATSRDGQGARDTQYF.